The entry that follows covers one TCR beta chain sequence. This record comes from a study of radiotherapy plus CTLA-4 blockade in lung cancer. Only in-frame clones appear in the TCRdb table, and some are missing; sequencing was by immunoSEQ multiplex PCR. The sample includes more than 95,000 clones, roughly 74% seen only once; the top ten take 4.5% to 6.5%. The clonotype originates from a human donor with non-small cell lung cancer who had a partial response to radiotherapy plus ipilimumab. Sequencing was performed on peripheral blood, taken from a patient treated with radiotherapy plus ipilimumab.

DNA for the CDR3: TGTGCCAGCACCGGGACAGCTACGAACACCGGGGAGCTGTTTTTT. Protein: CASTGTATNTGELFF. V and J are TRBV2 and TRBJ2-2, with 7 bases that match TRBD1. The CDR3 is 15 residues long. V was clipped by 7 bases and J by 0 bases; unmatched bases: 5. Germline V gene sequence: CDR1 SNHLY, CDR2 FYNNEI.